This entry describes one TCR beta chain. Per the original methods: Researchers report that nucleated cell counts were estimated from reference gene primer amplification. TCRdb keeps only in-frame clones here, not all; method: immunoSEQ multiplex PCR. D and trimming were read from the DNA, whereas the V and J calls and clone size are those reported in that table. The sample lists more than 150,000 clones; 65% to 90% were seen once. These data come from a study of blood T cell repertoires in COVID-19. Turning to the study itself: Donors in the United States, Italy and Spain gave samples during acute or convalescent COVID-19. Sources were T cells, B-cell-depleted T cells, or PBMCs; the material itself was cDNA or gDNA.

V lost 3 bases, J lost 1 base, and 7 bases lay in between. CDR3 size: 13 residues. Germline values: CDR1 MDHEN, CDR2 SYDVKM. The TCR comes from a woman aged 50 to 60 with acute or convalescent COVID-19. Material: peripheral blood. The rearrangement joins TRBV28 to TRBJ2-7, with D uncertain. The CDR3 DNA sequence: TGTGCCAGCAGTTTCCCACAGTCCTACGAGCAGTACTTC. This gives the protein CASSFPQSYEQYF.